This T cell receptor (beta chain) was observed in a study of T cells in Graves' hyperthyroidism and ophthalmopathy. As for the study in general: Blood was drawn when the patient was first diagnosed and still untreated.

There were TCR beta CDR3 regions amplified from RNA transcripts. HTBI primers were used for first-round RT-PCR of the TCR CDR3. In TCRdb, the multiplex PCR reads were re-called with MiXCR into one record per CDR3 protein. This sample has about 420,000 distinct CDR3 sequences, with about 15% found just once. Looked up from germline, CDR1 is KGHDR and CDR2 is SFDVKD. The CDR3 consists of 14 residues. Deletions cut 5 bases from V and 4 bases from J, with 14 bases between. This clonotype was counted only a few times. Absent ophthalmopathy progression within 18 months defined stable Graves' hyperthyroidism. The hyperthyroidism was newly diagnosed and had lasted under 2 months; the patients were aged 18 to 65. Clinicians diagnosed patients from clinical symptoms, serum thyroxine and TRAb, thyroid ultrasound and orbital computed tomography.

This sequence joins TRBV24-1 and TRBJ2-7; tentatively, D is TRBD1 or TRBD2 (5 bases each). The receptor comes from a woman aged 18-29 years with Graves' hyperthyroidism. Input material: blood. CDR3 sequence reads: CATSGLRWGYEQYF. The CDR3 bases are TGTGCCACCAGTGGACTAAGATGGGGGTACGAGCAGTACTTC.